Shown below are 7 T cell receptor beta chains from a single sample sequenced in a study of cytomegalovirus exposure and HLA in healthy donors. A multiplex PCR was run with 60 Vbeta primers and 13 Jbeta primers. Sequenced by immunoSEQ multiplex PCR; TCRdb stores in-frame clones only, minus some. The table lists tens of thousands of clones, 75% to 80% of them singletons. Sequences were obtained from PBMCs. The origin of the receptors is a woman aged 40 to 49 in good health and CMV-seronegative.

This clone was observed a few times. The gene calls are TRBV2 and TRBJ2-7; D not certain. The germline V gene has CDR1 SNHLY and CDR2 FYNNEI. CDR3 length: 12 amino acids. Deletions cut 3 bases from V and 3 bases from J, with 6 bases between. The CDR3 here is CASSDRGYEQYF. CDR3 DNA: TGTGCCAGCAGTGACAGAGGCTACGAGCAGTACTTC.

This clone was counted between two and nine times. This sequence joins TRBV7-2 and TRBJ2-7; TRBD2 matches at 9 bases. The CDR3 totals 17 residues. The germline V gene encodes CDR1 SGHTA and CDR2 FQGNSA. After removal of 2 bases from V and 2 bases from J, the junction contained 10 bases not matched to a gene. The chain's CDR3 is CASSLNPVGGGAYEQYF. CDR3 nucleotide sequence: TGTGCCAGCAGCTTAAACCCCGTAGGCGGGGGGGCCTACGAGCAGTACTTC.

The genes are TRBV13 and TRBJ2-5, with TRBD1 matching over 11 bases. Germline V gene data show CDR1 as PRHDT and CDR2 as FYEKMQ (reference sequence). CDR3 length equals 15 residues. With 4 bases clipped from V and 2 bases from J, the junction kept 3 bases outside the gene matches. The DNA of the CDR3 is TGTGCCAGCAGCTCGGACAGGGGGCCTCAAGAGACCCAGTACTTC. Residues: CASSSDRGPQETQYF.

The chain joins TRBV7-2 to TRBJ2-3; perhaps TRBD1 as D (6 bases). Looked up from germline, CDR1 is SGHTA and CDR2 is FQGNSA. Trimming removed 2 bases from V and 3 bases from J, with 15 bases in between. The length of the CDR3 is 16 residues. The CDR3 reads CASSLRAGVLTDTQYF. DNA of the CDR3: TGTGCCAGCAGCTTAAGAGCAGGGGTTTTAACAGATACGCAGTATTTT.

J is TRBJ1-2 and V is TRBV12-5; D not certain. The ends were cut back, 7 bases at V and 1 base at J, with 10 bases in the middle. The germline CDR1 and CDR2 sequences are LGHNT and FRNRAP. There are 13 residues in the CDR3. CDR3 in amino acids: CASDNKFNYGYTF. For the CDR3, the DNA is TGTGCTAGTGACAATAAGTTTAACTATGGCTACACCTTC. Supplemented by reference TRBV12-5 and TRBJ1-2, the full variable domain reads DARVTQTPRHKVTEMGQEVTMRCQPILGHNTVFWYRQTMMQGLELLAYFRNRAPLDDSGMPKDRFSAEMPDATLATLKIQPSEPRDSAVYFCASDNKFNYGYTFGSGTRLTVV.

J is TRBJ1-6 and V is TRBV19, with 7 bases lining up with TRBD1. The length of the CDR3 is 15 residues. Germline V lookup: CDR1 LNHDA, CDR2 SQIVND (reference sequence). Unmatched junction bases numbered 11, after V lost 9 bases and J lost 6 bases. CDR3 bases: TGTGCCAGCGGTGCCCTAGGGGACAGTAATTCACCCCTCCACTTT. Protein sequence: CASGALGDSNSPLHF.

DNA for the CDR3: TGTGCCAGCAGCCTCGGGGTAGGAACCTACGAGCAGTACTTC. This codes for CASSLGVGTYEQYF. The chain recombines TRBV5-5 with TRBJ2-7; perhaps TRBD2 as D (5 bases). V was pared by 4 bases and J by 2 bases, with 13 bases between. This CDR3 has 14 amino acids. CDR1 and CDR2 from the germline V gene are SGHKS and YYEKEE (reference sequence).